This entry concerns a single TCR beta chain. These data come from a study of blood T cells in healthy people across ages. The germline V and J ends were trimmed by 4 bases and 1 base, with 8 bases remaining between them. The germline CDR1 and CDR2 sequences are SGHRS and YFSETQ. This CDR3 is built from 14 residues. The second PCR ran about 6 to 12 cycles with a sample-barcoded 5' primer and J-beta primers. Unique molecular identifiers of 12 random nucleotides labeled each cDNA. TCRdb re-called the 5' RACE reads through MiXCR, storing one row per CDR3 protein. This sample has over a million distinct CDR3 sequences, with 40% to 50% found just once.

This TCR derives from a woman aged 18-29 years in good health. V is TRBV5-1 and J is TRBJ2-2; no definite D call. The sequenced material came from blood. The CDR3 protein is CASSVEQNTGELFF. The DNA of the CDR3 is TGCGCCAGCAGCGTGGAACAGAACACCGGGGAGCTGTTTTTT.